Listed here are 29 T cell receptor beta chains from one sample, sequenced in a study of cytomegalovirus exposure and HLA in healthy donors. In the PCR, 60 Vbeta and 13 Jbeta primers were used. The data were produced by immunoSEQ multiplex PCR, yet TCRdb's version contains in-frame clones alone and is incomplete. The sample has around 200,000 clones. The sample comprised PBMCs. Receptors originate from a woman in her twenties or thirties in good health and CMV-seropositive.

The chain links TRBV5-1 to TRBJ1-6; D is unresolved. Germline assignment: CDR1 SGHRS and CDR2 YFSETQ. The CDR3 runs 15 residues. Trimming took 0 bases from V and 13 from J, leaving 17 bases between them. CDR3 nucleotide sequence: TGCGCCAGCAGCTTGGGTGAGCTGGCGGCCAAGCCCCTCCACTTT. This gives the protein CASSLGELAAKPLHF.

This rearrangement joins TRBV10-1 to TRBJ2-1; 7 bases align to TRBD2. Germline-derived CDR1 and CDR2 are WNHNN and SYGVQD (reference sequence). V trimming: 4 bases; J trimming: 6 bases; junction bases outside the gene matches: 9. The CDR3 runs 15 residues. As DNA, the CDR3 is TGCGCCAGCAGTGGGGGGAAAGGGAGGGCCAATGAGCAGTTCTTC. Its protein product is CASSGGKGRANEQFF.

The chain has TRBV6-5 and TRBJ2-5; D call uncertain. The J call could be wrong; TRBJ2-7 is a better fit for the DNA end. Germline CDR1 and CDR2: MNHEY and SVGAGI. The CDR3 contains 13 residues. CDR3 sequence (DNA): TGTGCCAGCAGCCCCCCGGCAGGATACGAGCAGTACTTC. Its protein is CASSPPAGYEQYF.

V is TRBV7-2 and J is TRBJ2-7, with D unresolved. Germline assignment: CDR1 SGHTA and CDR2 FQGNSA. Trimming took off 5 bases at V and 4 bases at J, with 12 bases between the two ends. The CDR3 has 13 amino acids. CDR3 nucleotide sequence: TGTGCCAGCAGCCCCGGATGGGCTTACGAGCAGTACTTC. Its translation is CASSPGWAYEQYF.

The CDR3 nucleotides are TGTGCCAGCAGCCGAACTAGCACAGGGGTCCTTTGGCCCCAGCATTTT. Translating it yields CASSRTSTGVLWPQHF. The rearrangement uses TRBV5-8 and TRBJ1-5, with 7 bases identical to TRBD1. Trimming cost V 4 bases and J 9 bases; bases outside gene matches: 16. This CDR3 is 16 amino acids long. Germline CDR1 and CDR2: SGHTS and YDEGEE.

The genes are TRBV12-5 and TRBJ1-5; D not resolved. The germline gives CDR1 LGHNT, CDR2 FRNRAP. The CDR3 sequence is 11 residues long. V lost 3 bases and J lost 5, with 2 bases in between. The CDR3 DNA reads TGTGCTAGTGGTTTCTATCAGCCCCAGCATTTT. Translating it yields CASGFYQPQHF. The full variable domain, its missing parts supplied by reference TRBV12-5 and TRBJ1-5, is DARVTQTPRHKVTEMGQEVTMRCQPILGHNTVFWYRQTMMQGLELLAYFRNRAPLDDSGMPKDRFSAEMPDATLATLKIQPSEPRDSAVYFCASGFYQPQHFGDGTRLSIL.

This chain connects TRBV5-1 to TRBJ2-6; the D gene is possibly TRBD1 (5 bases). In germline, CDR1 is SGHRS, CDR2 YFSETQ. The CDR3 totals 18 residues. Trimming took 4 bases from V and 4 from J, leaving 21 bases between them. CDR3 sequence (DNA): TGCGCCAGCAGCCCGGACAATGGTTTACGGCTCGGGGCCAACGTCCTGACTTTC. This gives the protein CASSPDNGLRLGANVLTF. Combining the CDR3 with reference TRBV5-1 and TRBJ2-6 gives the whole variable domain KAGVTQTPRYLIKTRGQQVTLSCSPISGHRSVSWYQQTPGQGLQFLFEYFSETQRNKGNFPGRFSGRQFSNSRSEMNVSTLELGDSALYLCASSPDNGLRLGANVLTFGAGSRLTVL.

The rearrangement uses TRBV12-5 and TRBJ2-3, with 10 bases lining up with TRBD2. This CDR3 is 12 amino acids long. V trimming: 11 bases; J trimming: 6 bases; junction bases outside the gene matches: 5. CDR1 and CDR2 (germline): LGHNT, FRNRAP. CDR3 sequence reads: CADSGGTDTQYF. Here the CDR3 DNA reads TGTGCTGATAGCGGGGGGACGGATACGCAGTATTTT.

The chain is built from TRBV10-3 and TRBJ2-5; D is perhaps TRBD2 (6 bases). The germline V gene has CDR1 ENHRY and CDR2 SYGVKD. V was shortened by 4 bases and J by 2 bases, with 8 bases between the two germline ends. The CDR3 consists of 13 residues. CDR3 coding DNA: TGTGCCATCAGTGTGGGAGGTCAAGAGACCCAGTACTTC. Residues: CAISVGGQETQYF.

The chain is built from TRBV7-6 and TRBJ1-4; 8 bases line up with TRBD1. Germline CDR1 and CDR2: SGHVS and FNYEAQ. J lost 6 bases, V lost 8 bases, and 8 bases had no gene match. The CDR3 loop spans 14 amino acids. The DNA for the CDR3 is TGTGCCAGCGGATATCAGGGGGCTGATGAAAAACTGTTTTTT. It codes for CASGYQGADEKLFF.

CDR3 coding DNA: TGTGCCAGCAGCCGGGACAGGGTGGGTGAGCAGTTCTTC. This translates into CASSRDRVGEQFF. The chain joins TRBV2 to TRBJ2-1; 9 nucleotides line up with TRBD1. V dropped 6 bases and J dropped 9; count of bases not matched to a gene: 6. CDR3 length: 13 residues. The germline V gene has CDR1 SNHLY and CDR2 FYNNEI. The variable domain in full, completed from reference TRBV2 and TRBJ2-1, reads EPEVTQTPSHQVTQMGQEVILRCVPISNHLYFYWYRQILGQKVEFLVSFYNNEISEKSEIFDDQFSVERPDGSNFTLKIRSTKLEDSAMYFCASSRDRVGEQFFGPGTRLTVL.

The chain joins TRBV2 to TRBJ2-4, with 10 bases identical to TRBD1. Germline trimming cut 6 bases from V and 0 bases from J; bases unmatched to any gene: 5. CDR1 and CDR2 from the germline V gene are SNHLY and FYNNEI. The CDR3 length is 16 residues. The CDR3 sequence: CASSPGTGVAKNIQYF. For the CDR3, the DNA is TGTGCCAGCAGCCCCGGGACAGGGGTAGCCAAAAACATTCAGTACTTC. The full variable domain, with the rest looked up from reference TRBV2 and TRBJ2-4, is EPEVTQTPSHQVTQMGQEVILRCVPISNHLYFYWYRQILGQKVEFLVSFYNNEISEKSEIFDDQFSVERPDGSNFTLKIRSTKLEDSAMYFCASSPGTGVAKNIQYFGAGTRLSVL.

The rearrangement links TRBV6-1 to TRBJ1-5, with D perhaps matching TRBD1 (6 bases). Trimming cost V 4 bases and J 0 bases, with 10 bases left between them. This CDR3 spans 15 amino acids. CDR1 MNHNS and CDR2 SASEGT come from the germline V gene. CDR3 sequence reads: CASSGQANSNQPQHF. The CDR3 coding sequence is TGTGCCAGCAGTGGACAGGCGAATAGCAATCAGCCCCAGCATTTT.

The rearrangement uses TRBV19 and TRBJ2-5; D call uncertain. The CDR3 consists of 14 residues. The germline CDR1 and CDR2 sequences are LNHDA and SQIVND (reference sequence). Between the trimmed V and J ends, which lost 3 bases and 6 bases, there was a span of 14 bases. CDR3 DNA: TGTGCCAGTAGTATTGGAGCCGCGCCCCAGACCCAGTACTTC. Translating it yields CASSIGAAPQTQYF.

This sequence joins TRBV5-6 and TRBJ1-1, with D tentatively TRBD1 (5 bases). This CDR3 spans 12 amino acids. V lost 1 base to trimming and J lost 7 bases, with 8 bases between them. Germline CDR1 is SGHDT and CDR2 is YYEEEE. The CDR3 region has the DNA TGTGCCAGCAGCTTGAGGGACTTTGAAGCTTTCTTT. This encodes CASSLRDFEAFF.

This rearrangement joins TRBV5-1 to TRBJ1-1; unclear D gene. This CDR3 contains 16 residues. Trimming left V 0 bases short and J 1 base short, with 13 bases between. The germline V gene has CDR1 SGHRS and CDR2 YFSETQ. This CDR3 is CASSLARGVGNTEAFF. CDR3 coding DNA: TGCGCCAGCAGCTTGGCCCGGGGAGTGGGGAACACTGAAGCTTTCTTT.

This sequence joins TRBV2 and TRBJ2-5; no firm D call. This CDR3 is built from 16 residues. The germline V gene has CDR1 SNHLY and CDR2 FYNNEI. V dropped 6 bases and J dropped 4 bases, with 21 bases sitting between them. The CDR3 reads CASSRVHLAAGETQYF. The DNA of the CDR3 is TGTGCCAGCAGCCGTGTCCACCTTGCCGCAGGAGAGACCCAGTACTTC. The full variable domain, completed using reference TRBV2 and TRBJ2-5, is EPEVTQTPSHQVTQMGQEVILRCVPISNHLYFYWYRQILGQKVEFLVSFYNNEISEKSEIFDDQFSVERPDGSNFTLKIRSTKLEDSAMYFCASSRVHLAAGETQYFGPGTRLLVL.

The chain carries TRBV4-1 and TRBJ1-1; possibly TRBD1 for D (5 bases). Trimming shortened V by 9 bases and J by 1 base, and 12 bases separated the two germline ends. Germline CDR1 is MGHRA and CDR2 is YSYEKL. The CDR3 totals 13 residues. The CDR3 DNA reads TGCGCCAGTATGGACACCCAGAACACTGAAGCTTTCTTT. Translation gives CASMDTQNTEAFF.

The rearrangement links TRBV5-1 to TRBJ2-3, with 7 bases that match TRBD1. CDR1 SGHRS and CDR2 YFSETQ come from the germline V gene. Trimming at V came to 4 bases and at J to 2 bases, leaving 7 bases not matched to a gene. The CDR3 contains 15 residues. The CDR3 protein is CASSQQGRVTDTQYF. The CDR3 nucleotides are TGCGCCAGCAGCCAACAGGGGCGAGTCACAGATACGCAGTATTTT.

This rearrangement joins TRBV19 to TRBJ2-5, with a possible D match to TRBD1 (6 bases). The end of the DNA aligns better with TRBJ2-7, so the J call may be wrong. Germline values: CDR1 LNHDA, CDR2 SQIVND (reference sequence). CDR3 length: 16 residues. The CDR3 spells CASSPRWGRGSYEQYF. The DNA of the CDR3 is TGTGCCAGTAGCCCCAGGTGGGGCAGGGGATCCTACGAGCAGTACTTC.

The chain employs TRBV18 and TRBJ1-2, with a tentative D call TRBD1 (5 bases). This CDR3 is built from 13 residues. V was clipped by 8 bases and J by 0 bases, with 10 bases between them. Germline lookup yields CDR1 KGHSH and CDR2 LQKENI. DNA of the CDR3: TGTGCCAGCATCTCGGGGGCTAACTATGGCTACACCTTC. As protein: CASISGANYGYTF.

The V gene is TRBV30, the J gene TRBJ1-2, with D unclear. This CDR3 has 13 residues. V was trimmed by 0 bases and J by 4 bases, leaving 9 bases between them. In germline, CDR1 is GTSNPN, CDR2 SVGIG (reference sequence). This CDR3 is CAWSVRGSYGYTF. As DNA, the CDR3 is TGTGCCTGGAGTGTACGTGGGAGCTATGGCTACACCTTC. The full variable domain, its missing parts supplied by reference TRBV30 and TRBJ1-2, is SQTIHQWPATLVQPVGSPLSLECTVEGTSNPNLYWYRQAAGRGLQLLFYSVGIGQISSEVPQNLSASRPQDRQFILSSKKLLLSDSGFYLCAWSVRGSYGYTFGSGTRLTVV.

This chain uses TRBV6-5 with TRBJ2-5; 8 positions match TRBD1. Trimming cost V 6 bases and J 5 bases; bases outside gene matches: 5. There are 13 residues in the CDR3. Looked up from germline, CDR1 is MNHEY and CDR2 is SVGAGI. CDR3 sequence (DNA): TGTGCCAGCAGACTTCAGGGGGCTGAGACCCAGTACTTC. Translating gives CASRLQGAETQYF.

This chain uses TRBV18 with TRBJ2-3, with 9 positions matching TRBD1. With V trimmed by 9 bases and J by 4 bases, 8 bases remained unmatched. The length of the CDR3 is 14 residues. CDR1 is KGHSH and CDR2 is LQKENI in the germline V gene. The CDR3 reads CASLRQGGADTQYF. In DNA form, the CDR3 reads TGTGCCAGTCTACGACAGGGGGGAGCAGATACGCAGTATTTT.

This rearrangement joins TRBV9 to TRBJ2-2; TRBD1 aligns across 8 bases. Germline CDR1 and CDR2: SGDLS and YYNGEE. V trimming: 0 bases; J trimming: 4 bases; junction bases outside the gene matches: 5. The CDR3 contains 16 residues. CDR3 DNA sequence: TGTGCCAGCAGCGTAGGGGGTCAGGGGGCCACCGGGGAGCTGTTTTTT. Residues: CASSVGGQGATGELFF.

The chain combines TRBV10-3 with TRBJ1-2, with 9 bases matching TRBD1. V dropped 5 bases and J dropped 6; count of bases not matched to a gene: 7. In germline, CDR1 is ENHRY, CDR2 SYGVKD. The CDR3 extends over 14 amino acids. CDR3 in DNA: TGTGCCATCAGTAATACAGGGGGCGCGGATGGCTACACCTTC. It encodes CAISNTGGADGYTF.

This chain uses TRBV6-5 with TRBJ2-1; 8 bases are a match to TRBD1. CDR1 and CDR2 from the germline V gene are MNHEY and SVGAGI. The CDR3 length is 16 residues. J gave up 6 bases and V 2 bases, and 9 bases lay outside the gene matches. The CDR3 nucleotides are TGTGCCAGCAGTTACATCCAGGGGGCATGGGGCAATGAGCAGTTCTTC. This sequence encodes CASSYIQGAWGNEQFF.

The chain links TRBV5-6 to TRBJ2-1; 9 bases agree with TRBD2. Germline assignment: CDR1 SGHDT and CDR2 YYEEEE. The CDR3 has 15 amino acids. The V segment lost 2 bases and the J segment 7 bases; nucleotides outside the gene matches: 7. The CDR3 region is CASSLRRGGVNEQFF. The CDR3 DNA is TGTGCCAGCAGCTTAAGGCGGGGGGGAGTTAATGAGCAGTTCTTC.

This chain joins TRBV14 and TRBJ2-1; D remains unclear. The length of the CDR3 is 13 residues. V gave up 0 bases and J gave up 9 bases, with 9 bases separating them. Germline assignment: CDR1 SGHDN and CDR2 FVKESK. CDR3 DNA sequence: TGTGCCAGCAGCCAAGAACTCCGCGGTGAGCAGTTCTTC. Amino acid sequence: CASSQELRGEQFF. The full variable domain, rest sourced from reference TRBV14 and TRBJ2-1, is EAGVTQFPSHSVIEKGQTVTLRCDPISGHDNLYWYRRVMGKEIKFLLHFVKESKQDESGMPNNRFLAERTGGTYSTLKVQPAELEDSGVYFCASSQELRGEQFFGPGTRLTVL.